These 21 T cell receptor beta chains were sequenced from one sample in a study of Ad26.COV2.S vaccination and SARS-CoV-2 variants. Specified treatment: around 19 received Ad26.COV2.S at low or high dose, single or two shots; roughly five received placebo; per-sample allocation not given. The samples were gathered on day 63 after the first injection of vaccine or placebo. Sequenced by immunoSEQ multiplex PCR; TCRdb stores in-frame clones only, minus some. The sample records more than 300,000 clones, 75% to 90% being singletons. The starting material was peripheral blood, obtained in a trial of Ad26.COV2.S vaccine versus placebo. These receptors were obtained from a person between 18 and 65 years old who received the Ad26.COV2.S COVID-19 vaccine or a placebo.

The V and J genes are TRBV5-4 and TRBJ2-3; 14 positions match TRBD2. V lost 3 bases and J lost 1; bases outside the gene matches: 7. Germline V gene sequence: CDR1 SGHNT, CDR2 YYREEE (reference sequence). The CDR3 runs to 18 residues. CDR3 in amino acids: CASSSSKTSGRGTDTQYF. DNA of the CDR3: TGTGCCAGCAGCTCATCAAAGACTAGCGGGAGGGGCACAGATACGCAGTATTTT.

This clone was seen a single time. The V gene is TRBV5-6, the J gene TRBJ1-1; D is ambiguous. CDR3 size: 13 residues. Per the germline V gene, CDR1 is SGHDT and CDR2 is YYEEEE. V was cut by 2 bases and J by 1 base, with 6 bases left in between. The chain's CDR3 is CASSFLENTEAFF. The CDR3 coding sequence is TGTGCCAGCAGCTTCTTAGAGAACACTGAAGCTTTCTTT.

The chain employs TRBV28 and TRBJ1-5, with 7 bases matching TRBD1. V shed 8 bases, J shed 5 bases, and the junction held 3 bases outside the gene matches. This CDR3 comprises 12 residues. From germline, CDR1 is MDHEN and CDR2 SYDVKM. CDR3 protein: CASRDRYQPQHF. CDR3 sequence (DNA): TGTGCCAGCCGGGACAGATATCAGCCCCAGCATTTT.

This CDR3 is CASSLYPSRTGELFF. The CDR3 DNA reads TGTGCCAGCAGTTTATACCCTAGCAGGACCGGGGAGCTGTTTTTT. The chain employs TRBV27 and TRBJ2-2, with D maybe TRBD2 (5 bases). Germline lookup yields CDR1 MNHEY and CDR2 SMNVEV (reference sequence). The CDR3 is made up of 15 amino acids. With 1 base removed from V and 5 bases from J, the gap between germline ends came to 11 bases.

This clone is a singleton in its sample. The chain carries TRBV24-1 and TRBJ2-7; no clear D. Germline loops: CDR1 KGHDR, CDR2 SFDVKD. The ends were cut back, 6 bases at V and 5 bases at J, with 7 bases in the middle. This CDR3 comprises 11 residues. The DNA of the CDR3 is TGTGCCACCAGTAACAGAGACGAGCAGTACTTC. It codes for CATSNRDEQYF.

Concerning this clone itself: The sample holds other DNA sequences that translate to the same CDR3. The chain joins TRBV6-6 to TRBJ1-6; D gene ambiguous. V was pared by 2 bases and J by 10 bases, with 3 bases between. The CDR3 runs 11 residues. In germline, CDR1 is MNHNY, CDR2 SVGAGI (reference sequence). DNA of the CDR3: TGTGCCAGCAGTTACGACTCACCCCTCCACTTT. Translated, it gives CASSYDSPLHF.

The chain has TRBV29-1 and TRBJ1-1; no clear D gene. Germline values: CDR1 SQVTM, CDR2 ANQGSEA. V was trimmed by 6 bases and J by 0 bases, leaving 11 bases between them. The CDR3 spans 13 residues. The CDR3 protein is CSVALEVNTEAFF. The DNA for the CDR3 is TGCAGCGTGGCCCTGGAAGTGAACACTGAAGCTTTCTTT.

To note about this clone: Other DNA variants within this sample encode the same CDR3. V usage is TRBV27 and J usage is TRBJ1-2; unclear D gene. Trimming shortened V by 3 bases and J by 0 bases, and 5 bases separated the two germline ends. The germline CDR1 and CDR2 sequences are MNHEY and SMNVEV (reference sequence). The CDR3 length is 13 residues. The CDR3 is CASSFGPNYGYTF. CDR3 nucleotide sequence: TGTGCCAGCAGTTTTGGCCCTAACTATGGCTACACCTTC.

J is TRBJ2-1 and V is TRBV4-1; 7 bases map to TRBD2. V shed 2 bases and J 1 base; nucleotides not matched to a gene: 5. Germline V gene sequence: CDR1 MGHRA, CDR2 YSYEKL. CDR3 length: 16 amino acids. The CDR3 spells CASSQLAVASYNEQFF. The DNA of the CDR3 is TGCGCCAGCAGCCAACTAGCGGTGGCGTCCTACAATGAGCAGTTCTTC.

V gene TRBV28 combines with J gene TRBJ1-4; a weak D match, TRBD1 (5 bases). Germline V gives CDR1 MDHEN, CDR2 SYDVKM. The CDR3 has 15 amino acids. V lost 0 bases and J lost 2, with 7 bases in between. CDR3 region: CASSLWRDTNEKLFF. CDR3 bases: TGTGCCAGCAGTTTATGGCGGGACACTAATGAAAAACTGTTTTTT.

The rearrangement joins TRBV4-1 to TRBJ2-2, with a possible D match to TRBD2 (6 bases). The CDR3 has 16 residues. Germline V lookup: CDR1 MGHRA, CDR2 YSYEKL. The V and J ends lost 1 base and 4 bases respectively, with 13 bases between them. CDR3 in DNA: TGCGCCAGCAGCCAAGGAAGGGCGCGGGGCACCGGGGAGCTGTTTTTT. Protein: CASSQGRARGTGELFF.

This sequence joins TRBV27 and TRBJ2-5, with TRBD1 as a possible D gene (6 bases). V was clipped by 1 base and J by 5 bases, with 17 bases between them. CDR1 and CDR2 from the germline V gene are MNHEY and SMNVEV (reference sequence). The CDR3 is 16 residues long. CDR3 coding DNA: TGTGCCAGCAGTTTATTAGGGGGACAACATGCGGAGACCCAGTACTTC. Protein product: CASSLLGGQHAETQYF.

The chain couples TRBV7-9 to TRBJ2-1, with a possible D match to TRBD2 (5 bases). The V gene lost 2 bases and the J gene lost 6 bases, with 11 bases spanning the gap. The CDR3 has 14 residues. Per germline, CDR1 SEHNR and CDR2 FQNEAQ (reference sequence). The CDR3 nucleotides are TGTGCCAGCAGCTTACGGCGCGCGGGCAATGAGCAGTTCTTC. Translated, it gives CASSLRRAGNEQFF.

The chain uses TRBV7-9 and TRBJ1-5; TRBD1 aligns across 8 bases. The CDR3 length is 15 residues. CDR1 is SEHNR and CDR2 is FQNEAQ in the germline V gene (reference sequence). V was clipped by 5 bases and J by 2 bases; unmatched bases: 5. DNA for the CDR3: TGTGCCAGCAGCCGAACAGGGGGTGGCAATCAGCCCCAGCATTTT. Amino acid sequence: CASSRTGGGNQPQHF.

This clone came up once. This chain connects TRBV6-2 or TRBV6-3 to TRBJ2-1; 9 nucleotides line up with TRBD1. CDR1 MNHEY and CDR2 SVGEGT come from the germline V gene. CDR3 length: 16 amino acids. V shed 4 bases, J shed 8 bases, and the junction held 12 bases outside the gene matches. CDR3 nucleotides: TGTGCCAGCAGTTCCGACCGGGACAGGGCGTTCCATGAGCAGTTCTTC. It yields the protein CASSSDRDRAFHEQFF.

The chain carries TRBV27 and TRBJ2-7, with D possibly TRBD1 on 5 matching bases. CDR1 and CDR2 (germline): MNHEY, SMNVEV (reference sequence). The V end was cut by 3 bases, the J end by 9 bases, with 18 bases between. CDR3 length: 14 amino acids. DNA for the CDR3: TGTGCCAGCAGTTTTTCCAAGGGGCCCAACGCGCAGTACTTC. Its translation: CASSFSKGPNAQYF.

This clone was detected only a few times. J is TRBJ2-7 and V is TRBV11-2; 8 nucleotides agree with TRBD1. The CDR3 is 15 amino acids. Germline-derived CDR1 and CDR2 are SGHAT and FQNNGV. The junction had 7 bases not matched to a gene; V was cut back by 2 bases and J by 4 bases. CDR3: CASSLSPGQVYEQYF. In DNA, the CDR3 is TGTGCCAGCAGCTTATCTCCGGGACAGGTTTACGAGCAGTACTTC.

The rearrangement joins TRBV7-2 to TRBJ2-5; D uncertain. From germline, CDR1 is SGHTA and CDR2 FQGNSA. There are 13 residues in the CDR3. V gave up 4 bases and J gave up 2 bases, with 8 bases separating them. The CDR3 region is CASSSRRQETQYF. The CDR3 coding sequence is TGTGCCAGCAGCTCTCGGAGACAAGAGACCCAGTACTTC.

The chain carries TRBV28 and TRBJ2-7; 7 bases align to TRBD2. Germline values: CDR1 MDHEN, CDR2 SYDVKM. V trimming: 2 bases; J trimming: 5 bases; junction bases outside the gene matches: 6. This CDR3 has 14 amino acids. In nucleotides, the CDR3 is TGTGCCAGCAGTTTAATACGGGAGGACAACGAGCAGTACTTC. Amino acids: CASSLIREDNEQYF.

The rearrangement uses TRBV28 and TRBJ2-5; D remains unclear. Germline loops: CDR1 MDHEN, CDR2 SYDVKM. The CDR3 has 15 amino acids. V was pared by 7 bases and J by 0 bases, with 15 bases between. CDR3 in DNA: TGTGCCAGCACCCCAGGCGCAGACTACCAAGAGACCCAGTACTTC. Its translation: CASTPGADYQETQYF.

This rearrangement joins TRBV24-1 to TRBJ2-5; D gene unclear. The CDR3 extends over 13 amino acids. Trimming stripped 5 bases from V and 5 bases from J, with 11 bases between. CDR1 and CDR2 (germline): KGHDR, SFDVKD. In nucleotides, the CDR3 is TGTGCCACCAGTGGGTCCCCTGGGGAGACCCAGTACTTC. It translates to CATSGSPGETQYF.